This T cell receptor beta chain was captured in a study of blood T cell repertoires in COVID-19. Across the whole study: Material from acute and convalescent COVID-19 was sourced from the United States, Italy and Spain. T cells, B-cell-depleted T cells, or PBMCs provided the cDNA or gDNA that served as material.

This clone was counted once. Trimming at V came to 5 bases and at J to 4 bases, leaving 10 bases not matched to a gene. Germline V gives CDR1 SGHAT, CDR2 FQDESV (reference sequence). The CDR3 runs to 15 residues. Source study methods: Counts of nucleated cells, estimated from reference gene primer amplification, were obtained. Produced via immunoSEQ multiplex PCR; TCRdb's table is partial and in-frame only. V and J calls and clone size are as listed in that table; D and trimming were resolved from the DNA. Of fewer than 120,000 clones listed, nearly 90% were seen once; the top ten hold more than 4.5%.

The sequencing input was peripheral blood. The receptor was isolated from a human donor in a cohort sampled during active COVID-19. The chain couples TRBV11-1 to TRBJ2-5, with TRBD1 matching 7 bases. The CDR3 region is CASSLKATGAETQYF. CDR3 bases: TGTGCCAGCAGCCTAAAAGCCACAGGGGCAGAGACCCAGTACTTC. The whole variable domain, filled in from reference TRBV11-1 and TRBJ2-5, reads EAEVAQSPRYKITEKSQAVAFWCDPISGHATLYWYRQILGQGPELLVQFQDESVVDDSQLPKDRFSAERLKGVDSTLKIQPAELGDSAMYLCASSLKATGAETQYFGPGTRLLVL.